The T cell receptor beta chain described here comes from a study of blood T cell repertoires in COVID-19. The CDR3 totals 14 residues. The germline gives CDR1 KGHSH, CDR2 LQKENI. V was trimmed by 0 bases and J by 3 bases, leaving 8 bases between them. Here immunoSEQ multiplex PCR was the method, and the copy in TCRdb shows in-frame clones only, minus some. The profile shows almost 200,000 clones, 75% to 85% of them singletons. In its sample, this clone was seen once. The clonotype comes from a woman in her 40s with COVID-19, enrolled during active disease. The sequenced sample consisted of peripheral blood. The chain recombines TRBV18 with TRBJ2-5, with a tentative D call TRBD2 (5 bases). The CDR3 nucleotides read TGTGCCAGCTCACCACCTGGACTCGAAGAGACCCAGTACTTC. Translation: CASSPPGLEETQYF. The entire variable domain, with the rest obtained from reference TRBV18 and TRBJ2-5, is as follows: NAGVMQNPRHLVRRRGQEARLRCSPMKGHSHVYWYRQLPEEGLKFMVYLQKENIIDESGMPKERFSAEFPKEGPSILRIQQVVRGDSAAYFCASSPPGLEETQYFGPGTRLLVL.